The present entry profiles one T cell receptor beta chain with its context. The antigen is undetermined. The entry originates in a study of PD-1 blockade in classical Hodgkin lymphoma. Sequencing used immunoSEQ multiplex PCR; TCRdb keeps in-frame clones, though not all of them. The profile shows around 25,000 clones, around 84% of them singletons. Time point reported: cycle 4 day 1 (C4D1), after less than 7 weeks of nivolumab. Relapses following autologous stem cell transplantation were seen in all patients, with brentuximab vedotin exposure varying. Complete response, partial response or progressive disease made up the best responses. The CDR3 consists of 15 residues. Germline values: CDR1 MNHEY, CDR2 SVGAGI. Trimming took off 7 bases at V and 1 base at J, with 13 bases between the two ends. Broader study findings: Reported baseline diversity: healthy donors highest, relapsed/refractory patients lowest.

The input for sequencing was peripheral blood mononuclear cells (PBMCs), taken before the fourth cycle of nivolumab. The origin of this receptor is a human donor with classical Hodgkin lymphoma. The rearrangement joins TRBV6-5 to TRBJ2-2; possibly TRBD2 for D (6 bases). The CDR3 spells CASTRRGENTGELFF. The CDR3 DNA sequence: TGTGCCAGCACGAGGCGGGGTGAGAACACCGGGGAGCTGTTTTTT.